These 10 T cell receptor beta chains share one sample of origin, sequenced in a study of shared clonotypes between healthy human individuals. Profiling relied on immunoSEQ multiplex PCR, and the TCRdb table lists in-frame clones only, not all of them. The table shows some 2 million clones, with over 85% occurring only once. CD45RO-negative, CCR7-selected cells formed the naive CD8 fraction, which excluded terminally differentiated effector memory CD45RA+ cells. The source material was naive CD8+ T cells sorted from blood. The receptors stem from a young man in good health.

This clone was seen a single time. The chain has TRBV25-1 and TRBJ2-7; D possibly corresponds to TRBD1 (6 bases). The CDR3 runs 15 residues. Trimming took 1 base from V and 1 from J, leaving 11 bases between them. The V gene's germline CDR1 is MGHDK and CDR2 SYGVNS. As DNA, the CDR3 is TGTGCCAGCAGTGAATCAGGCAGGGGATCCTACGAGCAGTACTTC. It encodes CASSESGRGSYEQYF.

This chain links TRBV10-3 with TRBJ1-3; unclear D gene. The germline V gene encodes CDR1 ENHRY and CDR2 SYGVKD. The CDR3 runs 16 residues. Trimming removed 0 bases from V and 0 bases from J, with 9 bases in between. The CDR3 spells CAISESSRASGNTIYF. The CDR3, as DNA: TGTGCCATCAGTGAGTCGTCGAGGGCCTCTGGAAACACCATATATTTT.

The CDR3 nucleotides read TGTGCCAGCAGCGAAGCAGATAGCAATCAGCCCCAGCATTTT. This sequence encodes CASSEADSNQPQHF. This sequence joins TRBV9 and TRBJ1-5; D gene ambiguous. The length of the CDR3 is 14 residues. Trimming left V 3 bases short and J 0 bases short, with 7 bases between. CDR1 is SGDLS and CDR2 is YYNGEE in the germline V gene.

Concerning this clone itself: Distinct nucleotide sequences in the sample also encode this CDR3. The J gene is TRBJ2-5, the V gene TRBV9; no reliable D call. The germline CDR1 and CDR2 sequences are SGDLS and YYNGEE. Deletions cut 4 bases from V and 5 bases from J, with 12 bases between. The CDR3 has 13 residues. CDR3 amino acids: CASSPPLGETQYF. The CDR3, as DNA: TGTGCCAGCAGCCCCCCTCTCGGGGAGACCCAGTACTTC.

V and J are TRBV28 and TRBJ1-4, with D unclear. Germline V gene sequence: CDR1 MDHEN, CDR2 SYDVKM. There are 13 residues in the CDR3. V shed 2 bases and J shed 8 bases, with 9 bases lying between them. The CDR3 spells CASSLRTREKLFF. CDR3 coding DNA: TGTGCCAGCAGTTTACGGACCAGGGAAAAACTGTTTTTT.

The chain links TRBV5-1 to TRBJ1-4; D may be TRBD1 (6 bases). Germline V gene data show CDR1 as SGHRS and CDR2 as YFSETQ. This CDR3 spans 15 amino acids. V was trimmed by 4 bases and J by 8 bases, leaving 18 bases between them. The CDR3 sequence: CASSTEGGQVEKLFF. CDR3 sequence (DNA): TGCGCCAGCAGCACTGAGGGGGGGCAGGTAGAAAAACTGTTTTTT.

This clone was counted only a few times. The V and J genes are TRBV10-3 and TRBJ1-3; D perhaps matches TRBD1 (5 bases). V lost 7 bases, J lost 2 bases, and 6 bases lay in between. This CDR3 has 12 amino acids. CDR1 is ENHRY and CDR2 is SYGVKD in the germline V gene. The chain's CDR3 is CAITGPGNTIYF. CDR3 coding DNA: TGTGCCATCACAGGGCCTGGAAACACCATATATTTT.

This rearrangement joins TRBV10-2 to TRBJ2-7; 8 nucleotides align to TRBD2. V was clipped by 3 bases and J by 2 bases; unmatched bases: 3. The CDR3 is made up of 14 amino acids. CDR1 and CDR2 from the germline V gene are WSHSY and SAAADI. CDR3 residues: CASSDQGLAYEQYF. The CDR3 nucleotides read TGCGCCAGCAGTGACCAGGGACTAGCCTACGAGCAGTACTTC.

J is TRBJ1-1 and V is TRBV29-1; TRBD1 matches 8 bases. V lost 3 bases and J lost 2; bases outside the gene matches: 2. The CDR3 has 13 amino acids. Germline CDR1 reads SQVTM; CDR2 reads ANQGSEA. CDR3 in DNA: TGCAGCGTTGAGGCAGGGGGCAACACTGAAGCTTTCTTT. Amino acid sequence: CSVEAGGNTEAFF.

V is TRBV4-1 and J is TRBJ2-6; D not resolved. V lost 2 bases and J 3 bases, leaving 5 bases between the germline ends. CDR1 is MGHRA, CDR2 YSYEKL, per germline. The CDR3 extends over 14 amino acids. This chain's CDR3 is CASSQIGGANVLTF. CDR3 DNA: TGCGCCAGCAGCCAAATAGGTGGGGCCAACGTCCTGACTTTC.